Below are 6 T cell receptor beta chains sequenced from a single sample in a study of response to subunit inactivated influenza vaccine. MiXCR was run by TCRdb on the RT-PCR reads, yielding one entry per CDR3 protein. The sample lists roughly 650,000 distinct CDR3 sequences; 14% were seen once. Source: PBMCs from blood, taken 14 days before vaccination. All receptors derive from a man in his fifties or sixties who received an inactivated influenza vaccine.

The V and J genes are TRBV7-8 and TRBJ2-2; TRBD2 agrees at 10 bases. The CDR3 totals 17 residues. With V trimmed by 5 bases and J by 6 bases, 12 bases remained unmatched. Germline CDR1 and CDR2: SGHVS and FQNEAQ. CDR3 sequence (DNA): TGTGCCAGCAGCGCTCACCCTAGCGGGAGTGTCCCCGGGGAGCTGTTTTTT. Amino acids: CASSAHPSGSVPGELFF.

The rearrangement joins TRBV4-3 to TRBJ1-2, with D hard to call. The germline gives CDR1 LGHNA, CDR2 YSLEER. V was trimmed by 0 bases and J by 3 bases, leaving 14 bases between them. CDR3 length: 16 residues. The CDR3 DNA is TGCGCCAGCAGCCAAGAATACGGGGAATTTGACTATGGCTACACCTTC. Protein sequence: CASSQEYGEFDYGYTF.

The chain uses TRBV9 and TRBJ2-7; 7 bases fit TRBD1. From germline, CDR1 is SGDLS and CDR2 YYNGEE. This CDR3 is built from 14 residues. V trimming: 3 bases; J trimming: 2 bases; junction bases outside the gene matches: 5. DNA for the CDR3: TGTGCCAGCAGCGAGAGGGACAGCCCCTACGAGCAGTACTTC. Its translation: CASSERDSPYEQYF.

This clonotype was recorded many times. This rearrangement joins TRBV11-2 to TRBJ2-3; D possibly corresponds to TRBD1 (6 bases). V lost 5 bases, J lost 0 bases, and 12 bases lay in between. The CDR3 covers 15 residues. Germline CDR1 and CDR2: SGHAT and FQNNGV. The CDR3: CASSRTVSSTDTQYF. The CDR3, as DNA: TGTGCCAGCAGCCGGACAGTATCTAGCACAGATACGCAGTATTTT.

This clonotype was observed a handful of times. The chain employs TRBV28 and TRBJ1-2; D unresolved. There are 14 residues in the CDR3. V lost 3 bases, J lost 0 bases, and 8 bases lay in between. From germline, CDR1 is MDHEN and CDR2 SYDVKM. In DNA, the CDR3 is TGTGCCAGCAGTTTGGGGAGTTCTAACTATGGCTACACCTTC. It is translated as CASSLGSSNYGYTF.

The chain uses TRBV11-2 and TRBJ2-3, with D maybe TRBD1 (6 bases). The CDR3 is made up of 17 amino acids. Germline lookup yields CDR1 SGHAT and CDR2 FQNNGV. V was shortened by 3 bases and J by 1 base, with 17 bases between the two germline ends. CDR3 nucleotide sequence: TGTGCCAGCAGCTTTGACAGGACTTCCAGACGCACAGATACGCAGTATTTT. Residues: CASSFDRTSRRTDTQYF.